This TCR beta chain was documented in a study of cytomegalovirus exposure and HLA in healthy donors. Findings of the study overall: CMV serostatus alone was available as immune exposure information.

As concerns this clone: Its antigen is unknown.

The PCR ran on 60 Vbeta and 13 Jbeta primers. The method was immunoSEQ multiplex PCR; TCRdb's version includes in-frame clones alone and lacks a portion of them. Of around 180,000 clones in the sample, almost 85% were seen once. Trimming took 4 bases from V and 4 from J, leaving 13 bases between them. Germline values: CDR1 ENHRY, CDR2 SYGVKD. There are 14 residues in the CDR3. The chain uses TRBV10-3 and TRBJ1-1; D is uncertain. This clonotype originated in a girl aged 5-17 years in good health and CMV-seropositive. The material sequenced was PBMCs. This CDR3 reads CAISAGVGGTEAFF. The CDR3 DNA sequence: TGTGCCATCAGTGCTGGGGTGGGAGGCACTGAAGCTTTCTTT.